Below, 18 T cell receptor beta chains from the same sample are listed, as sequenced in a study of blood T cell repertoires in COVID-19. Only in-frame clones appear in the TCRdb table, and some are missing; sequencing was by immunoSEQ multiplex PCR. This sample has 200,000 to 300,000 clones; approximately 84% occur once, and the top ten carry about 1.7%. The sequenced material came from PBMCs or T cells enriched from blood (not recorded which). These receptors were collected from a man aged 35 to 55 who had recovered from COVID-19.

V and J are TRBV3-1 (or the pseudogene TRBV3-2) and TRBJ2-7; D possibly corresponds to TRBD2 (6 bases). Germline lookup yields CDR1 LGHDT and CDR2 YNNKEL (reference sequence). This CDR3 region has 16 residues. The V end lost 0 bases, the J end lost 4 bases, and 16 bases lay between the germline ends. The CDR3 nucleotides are TGTGCCAGCAGCCAAGATTTTCGCGGGGAGTGGTACGAGCAGTACTTC. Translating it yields CASSQDFRGEWYEQYF.

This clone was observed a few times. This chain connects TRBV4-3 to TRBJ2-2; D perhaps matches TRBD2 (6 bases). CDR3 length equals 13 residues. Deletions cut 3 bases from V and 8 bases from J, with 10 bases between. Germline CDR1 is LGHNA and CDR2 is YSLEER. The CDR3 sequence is CASSQGLRGELFF. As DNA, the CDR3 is TGCGCCAGCAGCCAGGGACTTAGAGGGGAGCTGTTTTTT.

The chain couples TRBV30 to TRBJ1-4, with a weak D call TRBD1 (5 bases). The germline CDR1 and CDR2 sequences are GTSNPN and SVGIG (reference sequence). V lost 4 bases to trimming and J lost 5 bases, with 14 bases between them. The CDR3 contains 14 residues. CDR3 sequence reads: CAWKWGGGNEKLFF. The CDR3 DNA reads TGTGCCTGGAAGTGGGGGGGAGGGAATGAAAAACTGTTTTTT.

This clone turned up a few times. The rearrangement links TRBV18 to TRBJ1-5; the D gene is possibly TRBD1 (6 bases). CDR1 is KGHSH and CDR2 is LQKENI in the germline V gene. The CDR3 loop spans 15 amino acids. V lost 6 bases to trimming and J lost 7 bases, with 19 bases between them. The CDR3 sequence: CASSGPGGGEQPQHF. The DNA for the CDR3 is TGTGCCAGCTCGGGGCCCGGGGGGGGCGAGCAGCCCCAGCATTTT.

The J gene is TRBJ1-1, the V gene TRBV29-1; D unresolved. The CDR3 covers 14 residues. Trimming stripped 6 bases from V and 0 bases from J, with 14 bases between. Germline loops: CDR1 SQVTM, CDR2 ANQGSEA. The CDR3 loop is CSVVVLGLNTEAFF. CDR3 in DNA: TGCAGCGTCGTCGTCCTCGGGTTGAACACTGAAGCTTTCTTT.

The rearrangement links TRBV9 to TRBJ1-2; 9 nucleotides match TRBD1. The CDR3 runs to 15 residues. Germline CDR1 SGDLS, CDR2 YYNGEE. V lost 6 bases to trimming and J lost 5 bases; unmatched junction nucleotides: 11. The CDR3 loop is CASTKNRDRDYGYTF. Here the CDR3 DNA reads TGTGCCAGCACCAAAAATCGGGACAGGGATTATGGCTACACCTTC.

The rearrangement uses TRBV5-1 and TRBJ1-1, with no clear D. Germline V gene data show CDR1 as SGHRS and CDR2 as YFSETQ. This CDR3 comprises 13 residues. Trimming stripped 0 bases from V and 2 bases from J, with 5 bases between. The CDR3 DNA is TGCGCCAGCAGCTTGGCTGGCAACACTGAAGCTTTCTTT. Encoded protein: CASSLAGNTEAFF.

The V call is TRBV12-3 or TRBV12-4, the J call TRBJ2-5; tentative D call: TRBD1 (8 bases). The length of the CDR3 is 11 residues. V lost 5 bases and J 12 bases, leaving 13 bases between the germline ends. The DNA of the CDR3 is TGTGCCAGCAGTCAACAGGGGGGGGAGTACTTC. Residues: CASSQQGGEYF.

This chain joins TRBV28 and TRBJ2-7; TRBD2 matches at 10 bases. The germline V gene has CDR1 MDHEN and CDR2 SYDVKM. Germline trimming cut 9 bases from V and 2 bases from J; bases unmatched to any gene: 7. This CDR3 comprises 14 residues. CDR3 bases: TGTGCCAGTCGATGGACTAGCGGCACCTACGAGCAGTACTTC. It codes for CASRWTSGTYEQYF.

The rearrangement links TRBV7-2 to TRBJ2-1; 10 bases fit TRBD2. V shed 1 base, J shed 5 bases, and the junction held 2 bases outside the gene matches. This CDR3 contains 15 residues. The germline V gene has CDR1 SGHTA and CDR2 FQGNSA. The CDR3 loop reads CASSLGSGGNNEQFF. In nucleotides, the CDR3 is TGTGCCAGCAGCTTAGGTAGCGGGGGGAACAATGAGCAGTTCTTC.

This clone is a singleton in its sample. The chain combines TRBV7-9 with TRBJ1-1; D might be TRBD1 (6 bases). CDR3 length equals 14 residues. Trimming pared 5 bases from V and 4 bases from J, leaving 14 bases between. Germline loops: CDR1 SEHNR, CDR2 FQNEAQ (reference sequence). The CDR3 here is CASSVQGGSTEAFF. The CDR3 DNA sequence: TGTGCCAGCAGCGTACAGGGCGGTTCCACTGAAGCTTTCTTT.

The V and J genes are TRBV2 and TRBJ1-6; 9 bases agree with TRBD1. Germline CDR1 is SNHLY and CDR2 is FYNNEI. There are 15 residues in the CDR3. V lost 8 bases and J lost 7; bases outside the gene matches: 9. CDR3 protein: CASLREDRGNSPLHF. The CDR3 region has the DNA TGTGCCAGCCTTCGGGAAGACAGGGGGAATTCACCCCTCCACTTT.

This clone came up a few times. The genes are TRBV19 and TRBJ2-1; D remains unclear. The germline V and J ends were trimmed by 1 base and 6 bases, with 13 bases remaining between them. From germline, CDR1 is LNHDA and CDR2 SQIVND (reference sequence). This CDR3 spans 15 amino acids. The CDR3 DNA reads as TGTGCCAGTAGTATAGTCAGCGAGGTAGGCAATGAGCAGTTCTTC. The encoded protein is CASSIVSEVGNEQFF.

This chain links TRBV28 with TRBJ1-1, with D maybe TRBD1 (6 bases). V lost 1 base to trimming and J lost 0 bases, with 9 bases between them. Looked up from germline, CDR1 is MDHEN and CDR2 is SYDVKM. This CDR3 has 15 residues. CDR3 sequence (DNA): TGTGCCAGCAGTTTATACGGGGGGCTGAACACTGAAGCTTTCTTT. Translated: CASSLYGGLNTEAFF.

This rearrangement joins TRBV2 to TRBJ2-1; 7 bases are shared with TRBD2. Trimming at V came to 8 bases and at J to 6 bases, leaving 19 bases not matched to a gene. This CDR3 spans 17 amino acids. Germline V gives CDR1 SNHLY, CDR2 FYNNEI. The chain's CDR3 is CASVEGAGIAAINEQFF. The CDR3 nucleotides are TGTGCCAGCGTCGAGGGAGCGGGGATCGCAGCCATCAATGAGCAGTTCTTC.

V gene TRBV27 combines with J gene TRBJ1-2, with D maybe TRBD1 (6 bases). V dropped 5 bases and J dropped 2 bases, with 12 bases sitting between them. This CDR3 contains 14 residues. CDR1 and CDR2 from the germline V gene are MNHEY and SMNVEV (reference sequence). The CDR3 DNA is TGTGCCAGCAGTCGGAACAGGGACAACTATGGCTACACCTTC. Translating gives CASSRNRDNYGYTF.

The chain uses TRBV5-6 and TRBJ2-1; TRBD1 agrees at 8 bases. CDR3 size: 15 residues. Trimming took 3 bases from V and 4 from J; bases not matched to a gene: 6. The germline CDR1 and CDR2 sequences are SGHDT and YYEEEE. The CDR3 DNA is TGTGCCAGCAGCTCCGGGACAGGACTTTACAATGAGCAGTTCTTC. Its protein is CASSSGTGLYNEQFF.

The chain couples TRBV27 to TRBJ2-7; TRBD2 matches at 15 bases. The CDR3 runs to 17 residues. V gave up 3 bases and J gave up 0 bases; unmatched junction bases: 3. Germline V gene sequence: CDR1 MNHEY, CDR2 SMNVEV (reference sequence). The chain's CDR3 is CASSLGTSGRFSYEQYF. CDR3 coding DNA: TGTGCCAGCAGTTTGGGGACTAGCGGGAGGTTCTCCTACGAGCAGTACTTC.